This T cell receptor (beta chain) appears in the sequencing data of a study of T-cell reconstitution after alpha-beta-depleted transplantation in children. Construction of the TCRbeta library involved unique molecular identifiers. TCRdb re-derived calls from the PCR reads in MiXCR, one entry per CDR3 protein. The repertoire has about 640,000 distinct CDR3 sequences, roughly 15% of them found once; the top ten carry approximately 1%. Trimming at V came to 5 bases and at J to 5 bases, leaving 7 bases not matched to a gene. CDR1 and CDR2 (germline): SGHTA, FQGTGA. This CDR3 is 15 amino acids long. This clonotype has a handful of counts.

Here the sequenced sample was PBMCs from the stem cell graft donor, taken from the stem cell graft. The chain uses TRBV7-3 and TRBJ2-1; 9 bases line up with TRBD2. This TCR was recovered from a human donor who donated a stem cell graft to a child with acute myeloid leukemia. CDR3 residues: CASSTTGLANNEQFF. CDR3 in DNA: TGTGCCAGCAGCACGACGGGACTAGCTAACAATGAGCAGTTCTTC.